The clone carrying this TCR beta chain came up a few times. Its antigen is still unknown. This sample's time point: late sampling 161 to 241 days after vaccination in three convalescent patients. Treatment given: roughly 10-day PBMC culture with coronavirus spike peptide pools or control peptides (ViraFEST assay). V lost 5 bases and J lost 3, with 8 bases in between. Germline V lookup: CDR1 DFQATT, CDR2 SNEGSKA (reference sequence). The CDR3 sequence is 12 residues long. With the Oncomine TCR Beta short-read assay, DNA from cultured CD4+ T cells was sequenced. Genomic DNA was drawn out of CD4+ T cells grown in culture. TCRdb used MiXCR to reprocess the PCR reads, holding one entry per CDR3 protein. The table shows 15,000 or so distinct CDR3 sequences, with around 50% occurring only once. This record comes from a study of vaccination and CD4 T cells after COVID-19. The wider study: The cells were exposed to overlapping spike peptides originating from SARS-CoV-2, HCoV-NL63, HCoV-OC43 and HCoV-229E for stimulation.

General observations from the study: Looking at convalescent patients, a median about 90% of reactive clones were present only post-vaccination.

The V call is TRBV20-1, the J call TRBJ1-5, with no clear D. The origin of this receptor is a human donor who had recovered from COVID-19. The sequenced sample was CD4+ T cells from blood, cultured in vitro, obtained about 7 months after SARS-CoV-2 vaccination. The chain's CDR3 is CSAGSNNQPQHF. The CDR3 DNA follows: TGCAGTGCTGGCTCCAACAATCAGCCCCAGCATTTT.